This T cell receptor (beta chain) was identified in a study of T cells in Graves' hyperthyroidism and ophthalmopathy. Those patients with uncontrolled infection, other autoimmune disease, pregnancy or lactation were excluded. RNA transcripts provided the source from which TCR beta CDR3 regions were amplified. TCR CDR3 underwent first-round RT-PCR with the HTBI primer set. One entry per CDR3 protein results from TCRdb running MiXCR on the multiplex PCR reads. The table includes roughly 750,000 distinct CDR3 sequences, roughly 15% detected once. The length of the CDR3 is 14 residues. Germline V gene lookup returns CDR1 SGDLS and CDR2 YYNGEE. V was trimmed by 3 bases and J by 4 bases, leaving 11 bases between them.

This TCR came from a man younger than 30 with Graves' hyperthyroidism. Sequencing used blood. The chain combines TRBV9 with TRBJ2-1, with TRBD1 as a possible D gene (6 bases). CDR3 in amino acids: CASSGTDSYNEQFF. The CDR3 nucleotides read TGTGCCAGCAGCGGTACGGACAGTTACAATGAGCAGTTCTTC. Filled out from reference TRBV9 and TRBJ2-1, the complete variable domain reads DSGVTQTPKHLITATGQRVTLRCSPRSGDLSVYWYQQSLDQGLQFLIQYYNGEERAKGNILERFSAQQFPDLHSELNLSSLELGDSALYFCASSGTDSYNEQFFGPGTRLTVL.